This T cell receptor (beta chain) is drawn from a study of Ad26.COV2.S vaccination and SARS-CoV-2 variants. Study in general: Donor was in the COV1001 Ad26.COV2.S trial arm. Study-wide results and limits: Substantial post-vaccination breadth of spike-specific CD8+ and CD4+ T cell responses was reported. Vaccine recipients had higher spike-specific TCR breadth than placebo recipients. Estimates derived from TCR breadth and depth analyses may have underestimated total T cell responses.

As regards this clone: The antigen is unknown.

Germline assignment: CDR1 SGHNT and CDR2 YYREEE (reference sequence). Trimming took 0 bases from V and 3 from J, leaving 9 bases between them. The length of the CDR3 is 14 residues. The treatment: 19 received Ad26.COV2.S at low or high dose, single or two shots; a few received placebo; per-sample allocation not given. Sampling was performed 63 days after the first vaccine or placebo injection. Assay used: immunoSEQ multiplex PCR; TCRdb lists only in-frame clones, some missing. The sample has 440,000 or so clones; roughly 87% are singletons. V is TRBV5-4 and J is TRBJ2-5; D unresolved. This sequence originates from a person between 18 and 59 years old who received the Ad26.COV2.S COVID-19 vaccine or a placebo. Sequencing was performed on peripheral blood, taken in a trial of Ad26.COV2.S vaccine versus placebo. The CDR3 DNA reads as TGTGCCAGCAGCTTGGGATCTGGTAAAGAGACCCAGTACTTC. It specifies CASSLGSGKETQYF. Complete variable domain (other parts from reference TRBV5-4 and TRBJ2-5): ETGVTQSPTHLIKTRGQQVTLRCSSQSGHNTVSWYQQALGQGPQFIFQYYREEENGRGNFPPRFSGLQFPNYSSELNVNALELDDSALYLCASSLGSGKETQYFGPGTRLLVL.